This TCR beta chain was sequenced during a study of identical twins. This clonotype has ten or more counts. Its target is unknown. J lost 1 base, V lost 4 bases, and 10 bases had no gene match. CDR3 length: 17 residues. CDR1 and CDR2 (germline): SEHNR, FQNEAQ (reference sequence). Overall study results and limits: Sequences that were beta out-of-frame showed weaker excess twin sharing. Rather than following the same donors, the conclusions depended on cross-sectional statistical analysis. When twins shared out-of-frame alpha sequences, those sequences had excess low generation probability.

TCRdb ran MiXCR on the 5' RACE reads and lists one entry per CDR3 protein. In the table there are 130,000 to 150,000 distinct CDR3 sequences, roughly 3.2% of which are singletons. The sequencing sample was made of memory T cells sorted from blood. This clonotype was obtained from a man aged 18 to 29 in good health. This chain uses TRBV7-9 with TRBJ2-3; TRBD2 agrees at 8 bases. The CDR3 sequence: CASSSGGGRRRTDTQYF. In DNA, the CDR3 is TGTGCCAGCAGCTCCGGGGGGGGCCGTCGTCGCACAGATACGCAGTATTTT.